The 6 T cell receptor beta chains in this list originate from one sample, sequenced in a study of chemoradiotherapy in HPV16-positive cancers. Libraries were prepared by immunoSEQ multiplex PCR; TCRdb keeps only in-frame clonotypes and omits some of them. This table has 25,000 to 40,000 clones, approximately 88% appearing once. The input for sequencing was blood, taken from a patient who underwent chemoradiotherapy. Receptor source: a human donor with HPV-associated anogenital cancer.

The chain couples TRBV4-1 to TRBJ2-3; D tentatively reads TRBD1 or TRBD2 (5 bases each). The V and J ends lost 4 bases and 6 bases respectively, with 20 bases between them. The CDR3 consists of 16 residues. The germline gives CDR1 MGHRA, CDR2 YSYEKL. The CDR3 bases are TGCGCCAGCAGCCGTATCGGCCGGGACCCGCGGGATACGCAGTATTTT. It encodes CASSRIGRDPRDTQYF.

In this sample, this clone turned up a few times. The V and J genes are TRBV6-5 and TRBJ1-4; D is undetermined. Germline-derived CDR1 and CDR2 are MNHEY and SVGAGI. CDR3 length: 13 residues. V lost 6 bases and J lost 4, with 9 bases in between. For the CDR3, the DNA is TGTGCCAGCAGCGCGGGAGGTAATGAAAAACTGTTTTTT. Translated, it gives CASSAGGNEKLFF.

The V call is TRBV6-1, the J call TRBJ1-1; no clear D. CDR1 and CDR2 (germline): MNHNS, SASEGT. The CDR3 spans 13 residues. With 7 bases removed from V and 4 bases from J, the gap between germline ends came to 13 bases. The CDR3 region has the DNA TGTGCCAGCAAACCCCCTGAGGTCACTGAAGCTTTCTTT. Translating it yields CASKPPEVTEAFF.

V is TRBV30 and J is TRBJ1-3; possible D gene TRBD1, 5 bases. The length of the CDR3 is 14 residues. Germline loops: CDR1 GTSNPN, CDR2 SVGIG (reference sequence). Trimming removed 1 base from V and 0 bases from J, with 7 bases in between. The DNA for the CDR3 is TGTGCCTGGAGTGGGACAATCTCTGGAAACACCATATATTTT. Translated, it gives CAWSGTISGNTIYF.

The chain couples TRBV5-1 to TRBJ1-1; D remains unclear. Trimming took off 1 base at V and 0 bases at J, with 10 bases between the two ends. Germline V gene lookup returns CDR1 SGHRS and CDR2 YFSETQ. The CDR3 is 15 amino acids. CDR3 in amino acids: CASSLTAHMNTEAFF. In DNA form, the CDR3 reads TGCGCCAGCAGCTTGACAGCACACATGAACACTGAAGCTTTCTTT.

A few counts support this clone. The rearrangement joins TRBV6-5 to TRBJ1-3; D gene ambiguous. In germline, CDR1 is MNHEY, CDR2 SVGAGI. There are 8 residues in the CDR3. The ends were cut back, 8 bases at V and 8 bases at J, with 1 base in the middle. This CDR3 is CASHTIYF. Written as DNA, the CDR3 is TGTGCCAGCCACACCATATATTTT.